The present T cell receptor beta chain was sequenced within a study of OX40 agonist ivuxolimab in advanced cancers. Whole-study context: Partial responses were achieved by three patients, of whom one had hepatocellular carcinoma and two had cutaneous melanoma.

Points from the study as a whole: It was also the case that some nonresponders had low normalized T-cell clonal expansion.

Profiling relied on immunoSEQ multiplex PCR, and the TCRdb table lists in-frame clones only, not all of them. The sample has nearly 70,000 clones, 85% seen once. Note on this clone: Its antigen is not identified.

Trimming took off 1 base at V and 0 bases at J, with 9 bases between the two ends. The germline V gene has CDR1 LGHNA and CDR2 YSLEER. This CDR3 is 15 amino acids long. This sequence joins TRBV4-3 and TRBJ2-5; no clear D. The sequence was collected from an adult with an advanced solid tumor such as melanoma, head and neck, liver or kidney cancer. Source: CD4+ or CD8+ T cells sorted from blood, taken in a trial of the OX40 agonist ivuxolimab. The CDR3 nucleotides read TGCGCCAGCAGCCAAGTAGGAACGGACCAAGAGACCCAGTACTTC. This gives the protein CASSQVGTDQETQYF.